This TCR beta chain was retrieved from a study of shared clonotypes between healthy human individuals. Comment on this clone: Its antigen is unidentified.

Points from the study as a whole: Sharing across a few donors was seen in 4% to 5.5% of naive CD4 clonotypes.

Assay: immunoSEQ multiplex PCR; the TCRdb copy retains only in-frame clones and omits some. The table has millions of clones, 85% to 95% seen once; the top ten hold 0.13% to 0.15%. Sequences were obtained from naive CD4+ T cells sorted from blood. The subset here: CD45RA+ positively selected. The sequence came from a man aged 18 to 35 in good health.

The CDR3 loop reads CAPRTGIYEQYF. The CDR3 DNA follows: TGTGCCCCTCGGACAGGGATCTACGAGCAGTACTTC. V and J are TRBV30 and TRBJ2-7; 8 bases match TRBD1. V dropped 8 bases and J dropped 3; count of bases not matched to a gene: 6. CDR1 is GTSNPN, CDR2 SVGIG, per germline (reference sequence). The CDR3 is made up of 12 amino acids. Full variable domain (outside the CDR3, taken from reference TRBV30 and TRBJ2-7): SQTIHQWPATLVQPVGSPLSLECTVEGTSNPNLYWYRQAAGRGLQLLFYSVGIGQISSEVPQNLSASRPQDRQFILSSKKLLLSDSGFYLCAPRTGIYEQYFGPGTRLTVT.